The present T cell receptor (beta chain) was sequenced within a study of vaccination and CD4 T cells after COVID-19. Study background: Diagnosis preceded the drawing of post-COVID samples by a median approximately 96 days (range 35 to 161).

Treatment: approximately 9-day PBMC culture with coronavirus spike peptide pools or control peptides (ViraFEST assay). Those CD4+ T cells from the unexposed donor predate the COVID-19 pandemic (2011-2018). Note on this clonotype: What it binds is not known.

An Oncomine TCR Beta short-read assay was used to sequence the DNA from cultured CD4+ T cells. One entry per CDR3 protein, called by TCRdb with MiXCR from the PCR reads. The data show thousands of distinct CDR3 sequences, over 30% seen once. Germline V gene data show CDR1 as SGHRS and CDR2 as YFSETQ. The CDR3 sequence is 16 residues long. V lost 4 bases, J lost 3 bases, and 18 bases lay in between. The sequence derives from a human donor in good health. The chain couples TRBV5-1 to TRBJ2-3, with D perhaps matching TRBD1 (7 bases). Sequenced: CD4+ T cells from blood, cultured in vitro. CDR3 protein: CASSGLPGGLTDTQYF. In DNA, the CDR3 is TGCGCCAGCAGCGGACTACCAGGGGGTCTGACAGATACGCAGTATTTT.